This passage covers 31 T cell receptor beta chains from one sample sequenced in a study of cytomegalovirus exposure and HLA in healthy donors (dated by TCRdb to 2015 to 2018). The library was generated by the immunoSEQ multiplex PCR assay. The multiplex PCR relied on a mix of 60 forward primers for TCR Vbeta segments and 13 reverse primers for TCR Jbeta segments. Drawn from immuneACCESS, this table holds only the in-frame rearrangements with V and J called that TCRdb kept. Clones are partly lost; checked studies trace under half to an unresolved V gene and leave the rest unexplained. The sample table records approximately 150,000 clones; approximately 67% of these occur just once. The ten largest clonotypes hold 6.5% of the sample. Sequencing was done on a sample of PBMCs. Every receptor here comes from a woman aged 55-70 years in good health and CMV-seronegative.

This clone was seen only a few times. The V call is TRBV5-1, the J call TRBJ2-7, with 7 bases aligning to TRBD1. Unmatched junction bases numbered 5, after V lost 2 bases and J lost 3 bases. The CDR3 length is 14 residues. CDR1 is SGHRS and CDR2 is YFSETQ in the germline V gene. The CDR3 sequence is CASSFDREIYEQYF. DNA for the CDR3: TGCGCCAGCAGCTTTGACAGGGAAATCTACGAGCAGTACTTC.

This clone came up a few times. The chain recombines TRBV21-1 with TRBJ2-7; the DNA was not used to check the table's D call, TRBD2. TRBV21-1 is a documented pseudogene. CDR3 size: 17 residues. The CDR3 here is CASRKRGLAGQPYEQYF. Written as DNA, the CDR3 is TGTGCCAGCAGGAAAAGGGGACTAGCGGGACAACCCTACGAGCAGTACTTC.

This sequence joins TRBV9 and TRBJ2-2; no clear D. In germline, CDR1 is SGDLS, CDR2 YYNGEE. CDR3 length equals 14 residues. V was pared by 2 bases and J by 6 bases, with 11 bases between. The CDR3 here is CASSVNVGSGELFF. The CDR3 DNA is TGTGCCAGCAGCGTTAACGTCGGGTCCGGGGAGCTGTTTTTT.

This clone was detected once. This chain connects TRBV6-6 to TRBJ2-5; TRBD2 is a possible D gene (5 bases). Trimming took 2 bases from V and 9 from J, leaving 13 bases between them. CDR1 is MNHNY and CDR2 is SVGAGI in the germline V gene (reference sequence). CDR3 length: 13 residues. CDR3 coding DNA: TGTGCCAGCAGTTACGACCCCCCCGGGGCCCAGTACTTC. Translated, it gives CASSYDPPGAQYF.

The sample holds one count of this clone. The rearrangement joins TRBV2 to TRBJ2-2; TRBD1 agrees at 8 bases. The CDR3 covers 14 residues. Germline-derived CDR1 and CDR2 are SNHLY and FYNNEI. V shed 10 bases, J shed 4 bases, and the junction held 8 bases outside the gene matches. The DNA for the CDR3 is TGTGCCACCAGGGGGCCCTTGGCCACCGGGGAGCTGTTTTTT. Encoded protein: CATRGPLATGELFF.

The chain employs TRBV9 and TRBJ2-2, with D perhaps TRBD2 (6 bases). The CDR3 contains 15 residues. CDR1 and CDR2 from the germline V gene are SGDLS and YYNGEE. The V end lost 4 bases, the J end lost 4 bases, and 14 bases lay between the germline ends. Written as DNA, the CDR3 is TGTGCCAGCAGCTCCGGGGGTACGAGCACCGGGGAGCTGTTTTTT. The encoded protein is CASSSGGTSTGELFF.

This chain joins TRBV28 and TRBJ1-6, with 12 bases fitting TRBD1. Per the germline V gene, CDR1 is MDHEN and CDR2 is SYDVKM. This CDR3 has 13 residues. With V trimmed by 8 bases and J by 8 bases, 1 base remained unmatched. CDR3 coding DNA: TGTGCCAGCGGGACAGGGGGCTATTCACCCCTCCACTTT. It specifies CASGTGGYSPLHF.

This clone was found a few times. The chain carries TRBV6-6 and TRBJ1-2, with D possibly TRBD1 on 6 matching bases. Trimming shortened V by 5 bases and J by 4 bases, and 11 bases separated the two germline ends. The CDR3 runs to 13 residues. CDR1 and CDR2 (germline): MNHNY, SVGAGI (reference sequence). The CDR3 DNA reads TGTGCCAGCAGTGTCAGGGGAATCTATGGCTACACCTTC. Amino acids: CASSVRGIYGYTF.

The chain recombines TRBV29-1 with TRBJ2-5; D perhaps matches TRBD1 (5 bases). The end of the DNA aligns better with TRBJ2-7, so the J call may be wrong. CDR1 and CDR2 (germline): SQVTM, ANQGSEA. This CDR3 has 12 amino acids. Here the CDR3 DNA reads TGCAGCGTTAGAGACAGTCCCTACGAGCAGTACTTC. Its protein product is CSVRDSPYEQYF.

The chain is built from TRBV12-5 and TRBJ1-2; maybe TRBD1 (5 bases). V lost 7 bases to trimming and J lost 8 bases, with 17 bases between them. The germline gives CDR1 LGHNT, CDR2 FRNRAP. This CDR3 spans 13 amino acids. CDR3 DNA sequence: TGTGCTAGTGCCCCCTCGGGGGGAGCGGGCTACACCTTC. Encoded protein: CASAPSGGAGYTF.

As for this clone: The same CDR3 arises from other DNA sequences in this sample as well. This chain uses TRBV5-1 with TRBJ2-5, with 8 bases fitting TRBD1. This CDR3 has 14 amino acids. The V segment lost 0 bases and the J segment 5 bases; nucleotides outside the gene matches: 3. The germline V gene has CDR1 SGHRS and CDR2 YFSETQ. The CDR3 region is CASSLAGGGETQYF. The CDR3 nucleotides are TGCGCCAGCAGCTTGGCAGGGGGCGGGGAGACCCAGTACTTC.

This chain links TRBV7-6 with TRBJ2-7, with 7 positions matching TRBD1. The CDR3 runs to 14 residues. Looked up from germline, CDR1 is SGHVS and CDR2 is FNYEAQ. J lost 3 bases, V lost 5 bases, and 7 bases had no gene match. CDR3 bases: TGTGCCAGCAGCCCGGACAGGTTCCGCTACGAGCAGTACTTC. It specifies CASSPDRFRYEQYF.

This chain connects TRBV9 to TRBJ1-1; 9 bases map to TRBD1. Germline-derived CDR1 and CDR2 are SGDLS and YYNGEE. The CDR3 is 14 amino acids. Unmatched junction bases numbered 6, after V lost 3 bases and J lost 6 bases. CDR3 sequence reads: CASSGDRVGAEAFF. The CDR3 DNA follows: TGTGCCAGCAGCGGGGACAGGGTGGGGGCTGAAGCTTTCTTT.

This clone was counted only a few times. Sequence at one end of the junction differs from germline and may be a read error. This chain joins TRBV7-9 and TRBJ2-5; D gene unclear. The CDR3 spans 11 residues. Germline CDR1 is SEHNR and CDR2 is FQNEAQ (reference sequence). CDR3 region: CSSSPQETQYF. DNA for the CDR3: TGTTCCAGCAGTCCTCAAGAGACCCAGTACTTC.

This clone came up a few times. The chain recombines TRBV6-5 with TRBJ2-7; perhaps TRBD2 as D (6 bases). The CDR3 covers 15 residues. The germline gives CDR1 MNHEY, CDR2 SVGAGI. Between the trimmed V and J ends, which lost 5 bases and 2 bases, there was a span of 16 bases. In DNA form, the CDR3 reads TGTGCCAGCAGTCTTCCGGGGGTCCCAACCTACGAGCAGTACTTC. This codes for CASSLPGVPTYEQYF.

This chain uses TRBV4-2 with TRBJ1-3, with TRBD1 matching 9 bases. The CDR3 loop spans 14 amino acids. The V and J ends lost 5 bases and 2 bases, in that order; junction bases with no gene match: 1. Germline V gives CDR1 LGHNA, CDR2 YNFKEQ. CDR3 bases: TGTGCCAGCAGCAGACAGGGGGCTGGAAACACCATATATTTT. It encodes CASSRQGAGNTIYF.

This chain links TRBV7-9 with TRBJ1-4; TRBD1 matches 8 bases. Germline-derived CDR1 and CDR2 are SEHNR and FQNEAQ (reference sequence). This CDR3 is built from 18 residues. Trimming took 5 bases from V and 6 from J; bases not matched to a gene: 17. CDR3 in DNA: TGTGCCAGCAGCCTTAATGACAGGGGACGCCGAAATTATGAAAAACTGTTTTTT. It translates to CASSLNDRGRRNYEKLFF.

The V gene is TRBV9, the J gene TRBJ2-7, with TRBD2 as a possible D gene (6 bases). V lost 0 bases, J lost 5 bases, and 15 bases lay in between. Germline V gene data show CDR1 as SGDLS and CDR2 as YYNGEE. The CDR3 totals 15 residues. The CDR3 reads CASSVAGGILDEQYF. Written as DNA, the CDR3 is TGTGCCAGCAGCGTAGCTGGAGGGATTCTCGACGAGCAGTACTTC.

This clone was detected once. The chain carries TRBV7-2 and TRBJ2-3; 7 bases are shared with TRBD2. CDR1 and CDR2 from the germline V gene are SGHTA and FQGNSA. The CDR3 totals 14 residues. J lost 4 bases, V lost 2 bases, and 3 bases had no gene match. The CDR3 DNA reads TGTGCCAGCAGCTTAAGGACTAGTCCAGATACGCAGTATTTT. Its protein is CASSLRTSPDTQYF.

This sequence joins TRBV7-9 and TRBJ2-5, with 8 bases matching TRBD2. Germline CDR1 SEHNR, CDR2 FQNEAQ (reference sequence). With 2 bases clipped from V and 3 bases from J, the junction kept 8 bases outside the gene matches. The CDR3 extends over 16 amino acids. The CDR3: CASSLPASGPKETQYF. The CDR3 nucleotides read TGTGCCAGCAGCTTACCGGCTAGCGGGCCTAAAGAGACCCAGTACTTC.

This chain connects TRBV9 to TRBJ2-5; the D gene is possibly TRBD1 (5 bases). The CDR3 totals 14 residues. Trimming took 0 bases from V and 6 from J, leaving 12 bases between them. Germline CDR1 SGDLS, CDR2 YYNGEE. The CDR3 bases are TGTGCCAGCAGCGTAGGGCAGGGCCCAAAGACCCAGTACTTC. Translation: CASSVGQGPKTQYF.

CDR3 in DNA: TGCGCCAGCAGCTCCTCGACTAGTAGGGAGCAGTACTTC. This translates into CASSSSTSREQYF. J is TRBJ2-7 and V is TRBV5-1, with D tentatively TRBD2 (6 bases). The CDR3 covers 13 residues. Per germline, CDR1 SGHRS and CDR2 YFSETQ. Trimming cost V 3 bases and J 7 bases, with 14 bases left between them.

The table lists this clone with a few counts. V and J are TRBV5-1 and TRBJ2-2; 9 nucleotides match TRBD2. CDR1 SGHRS and CDR2 YFSETQ come from the germline V gene. The CDR3 has 18 residues. Germline trimming cut 4 bases from V and 0 bases from J; bases unmatched to any gene: 10. The CDR3 here is CASSPRRGGGANTGELFF. The CDR3 bases are TGCGCCAGCAGCCCCCGTCGCGGGGGGGGCGCGAACACCGGGGAGCTGTTTTTT.

This chain uses TRBV6-1 with TRBJ2-1; 9 nucleotides line up with TRBD2. The CDR3 contains 21 residues. The germline V gene has CDR1 MNHNS and CDR2 SASEGT. V lost 0 bases, J lost 0 bases, and 15 bases stayed unmatched. As DNA, the CDR3 is TGTGCCAGCAGTGAAGCGCGGGTTAGCGGGGGCCCGACCAGCTCCTACAATGAGCAGTTCTTC. It encodes CASSEARVSGGPTSSYNEQFF.

This clone was observed a single time. Written as DNA, the CDR3 is TGCGCCAGCAGCCGGGGACTAGCGGGAGTGGGATGGGAGCAGTTCTTC. It codes for CASSRGLAGVGWEQFF. This chain uses TRBV5-1 with TRBJ2-1, with 14 bases matching TRBD2. Germline V lookup: CDR1 SGHRS, CDR2 YFSETQ. This CDR3 is 16 amino acids long. V was pared by 4 bases and J by 10 bases, with 10 bases of the junction left unmatched.

This clone was observed a handful of times. J is TRBJ2-2 and V is TRBV21-1; the D segment call TRBD2 is taken from the table without a DNA check. TRBV21-1 is a known pseudogene. CDR3 length equals 17 residues. CDR3 region: CASSKRGLAVNTGELFF. DNA for the CDR3: TGTGCCAGCAGCAAACGGGGACTAGCGGTAAACACCGGGGAGCTGTTTTTT.

V usage is TRBV27 and J usage is TRBJ2-5; D is perhaps TRBD1 (6 bases). Deletions cut 5 bases from V and 2 bases from J, with 12 bases between. The CDR3 spans 14 residues. Germline V CDR1 and CDR2: MNHEY, SMNVEV (reference sequence). CDR3 bases: TGTGCCAGCAGTCCCTGGACAGCTCAAGAGACCCAGTACTTC. Encoded protein: CASSPWTAQETQYF.

To note about this clone: Other nucleotide sequences from this sample produce the same CDR3. The CDR3 nucleotides are TGTGCCAGCAGTGGAGGACAGAGATTGAACACTGAAGCTTTCTTT. This translates into CASSGGQRLNTEAFF. This chain connects TRBV6-5 to TRBJ1-1, with D tentatively TRBD1 (6 bases). This CDR3 is built from 15 residues. Germline V gene sequence: CDR1 MNHEY, CDR2 SVGAGI. V lost 5 bases and J 0 bases, leaving 13 bases between the germline ends.

This chain joins TRBV7-2 and TRBJ2-7; TRBD2 agrees at 9 bases. Germline V gives CDR1 SGHTA, CDR2 FQGNSA. There are 15 residues in the CDR3. The trim removed 2 bases at V and 2 bases at J, leaving 4 bases unmatched. This chain's CDR3 is CASSLSGGGAYEQYF. The CDR3 nucleotides are TGTGCCAGCAGCTTATCCGGCGGGGGGGCCTACGAGCAGTACTTC.

DNA for the CDR3: TGTGCCAGCTCACCACCTGACGGGGCGAACACCGGGGAGCTGTTTTTT. The encoded protein is CASSPPDGANTGELFF. This chain links TRBV18 with TRBJ2-2; TRBD2 is a possible D gene (5 bases). There are 16 residues in the CDR3. V was pared by 0 bases and J by 0 bases, with 8 bases between. Germline assignment: CDR1 KGHSH and CDR2 LQKENI. Full variable domain (remainder filled in from reference TRBV18 and TRBJ2-2): NAGVMQNPRHLVRRRGQEARLRCSPMKGHSHVYWYRQLPEEGLKFMVYLQKENIIDESGMPKERFSAEFPKEGPSILRIQQVVRGDSAAYFCASSPPDGANTGELFFGEGSRLTVL.

The chain uses TRBV20-1 and TRBJ2-5; D not certain. V was clipped by 7 bases and J by 2 bases, with 8 bases between them. CDR1 and CDR2 (germline): DFQATT, SNEGSKA (reference sequence). The CDR3 has 11 amino acids. For the CDR3, the DNA is TGCAGTGGTTATCGGCAAGAGACCCAGTACTTC. Its translation: CSGYRQETQYF.